Reported below is one T cell receptor (beta chain). The sample originates from a study of PD-L1 blockade in urothelial cancer. About the research overall: Patients with male sex and bladder-origin urothelial cancer accounted for about 85% of the roughly 30 enrolled. Investigators checked blood 3 weeks (second dose) and 6 weeks after treatment start. A median blood sample held around 150,000 T cells and tens of thousands of unique TCRs.

Profiling relied on immunoSEQ multiplex PCR, and the TCRdb table lists in-frame clones only, not all of them. The table records about 30,000 clones, 80% to 90% of them present only once. Described time point: peripheral blood 6 weeks after treatment start. Samples were collected from each patient before treatment and during treatment. Each patient gave between 1 and 8 of them in total. The V end was cut by 3 bases, the J end by 5 bases, with 17 bases between. CDR3 length: 15 amino acids. CDR1 is SGHNT, CDR2 YYREEE, per germline (reference sequence). The rearrangement links TRBV5-4 to TRBJ1-2, with D tentatively TRBD1 (6 bases). The input for sequencing was PBMCs, taken around atezolizumab (anti-PD-L1) treatment. The sequence came from a man aged 80 or over with urothelial cancer. DNA of the CDR3: TGTGCCAGCAGCTCGGCCCAGGGGCTTAGTTATGGCTACACCTTC. Translating it yields CASSSAQGLSYGYTF.